The 4 T cell receptor beta chains given below trace back to one sample, sequenced in a study of blood T cell repertoires in COVID-19 (dated by TCRdb to 2019 to 2021). The method was the immunoSEQ multiplex PCR assay. TCRdb stores this immuneACCESS table with in-frame sequences only. Part of the clones is absent; in the studies checked, under half of the shortfall reflects unresolved V genes, and no reason is known for the rest. Recorded for this sample are 300,000 to 350,000 clones; approximately 90% of them occurred a single time. The ten largest clonotypes hold approximately 3.5% of the sample. Sequencing used peripheral blood. Source of these receptors: a woman aged 18-29 years who had recovered from COVID-19.

The gene calls are TRBV24-1 and TRBJ1-5; TRBD1 is a possible D gene (5 bases). CDR3 length: 15 amino acids. The V end lost 2 bases, the J end lost 6 bases, and 13 bases lay between the germline ends. Germline V gene lookup returns CDR1 KGHDR and CDR2 SFDVKD. CDR3 bases: TGTGCCACCAGTGATTCAAGGCAGGGAGGTCAGCCCCAGCATTTT. This sequence encodes CATSDSRQGGQPQHF.

This chain uses TRBV5-6 with TRBJ2-3; tentatively, D is TRBD1 (7 bases). Germline V lookup: CDR1 SGHDT, CDR2 YYEEEE. The V and J ends lost 2 bases and 5 bases respectively, with 12 bases between them. The CDR3 runs 14 residues. CDR3 nucleotides: TGTGCCAGCAGCTTTAGGCAGGGGGGAGATACGCAGTATTTT. Encoded protein: CASSFRQGGDTQYF.

V gene TRBV10-3 combines with J gene TRBJ1-2; 11 nucleotides agree with TRBD1. Looked up from germline, CDR1 is ENHRY and CDR2 is SYGVKD. Unmatched junction bases numbered 4, after V lost 6 bases and J lost 4 bases. The CDR3 sequence is 14 residues long. CDR3 coding DNA: TGTGCCATCAGGGGGACAGGGGGAGCCTATGGCTACACCTTC. Its protein is CAIRGTGGAYGYTF.

This sequence joins TRBV4-1 and TRBJ1-5; 10 positions agree with TRBD1. CDR3 length: 16 amino acids. V gave up 2 bases and J gave up 6 bases; unmatched junction bases: 7. Germline V gives CDR1 MGHRA, CDR2 YSYEKL. For the CDR3, the DNA is TGCGCCAGCAGCCAACGGGACAGGGGCGACTTTCAGCCCCAGCATTTT. Amino acid sequence: CASSQRDRGDFQPQHF.